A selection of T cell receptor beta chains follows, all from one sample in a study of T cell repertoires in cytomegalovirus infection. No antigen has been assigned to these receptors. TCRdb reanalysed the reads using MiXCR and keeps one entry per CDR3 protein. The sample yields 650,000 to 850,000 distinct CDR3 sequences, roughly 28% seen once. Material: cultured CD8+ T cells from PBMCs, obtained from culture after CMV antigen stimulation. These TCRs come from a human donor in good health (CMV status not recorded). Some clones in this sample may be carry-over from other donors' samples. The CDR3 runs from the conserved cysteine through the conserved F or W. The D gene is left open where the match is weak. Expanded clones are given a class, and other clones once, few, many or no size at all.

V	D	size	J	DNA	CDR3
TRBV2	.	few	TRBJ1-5	TGTGCCAGCAGTGAAGTGGCACCGAATCAGCCCCAGCATTTT	CASSEVAPNQPQHF
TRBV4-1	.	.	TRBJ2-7	TGCGCCAGCAGCCAAGATACGCGCAACTACGAGCAGTACTTC	CASSQDTRNYEQYF
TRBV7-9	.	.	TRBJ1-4	TGTGCCAGCAGCTATTGGGGTCCTAATGAAAAACTGTTTTTT	CASSYWGPNEKLFF
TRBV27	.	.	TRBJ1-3	TGTGCCAGCAGTTTGGGTCTTTTTGGCTCTGGAAACACCATATATTTT	CASSLGLFGSGNTIYF
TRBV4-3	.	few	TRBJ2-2	TGCGCCAGCAGCCTCAGCGTCTGGGATCCCGGGGAGCTGTTTTTT	CASSLSVWDPGELFF
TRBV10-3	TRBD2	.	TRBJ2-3	TGTGCCATCAGTGATCCCGGGACTAGCGTTACAGATACGCAGTATTTT	CAISDPGTSVTDTQYF
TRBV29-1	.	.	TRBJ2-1	TGCAGCGCAAATGACCCCCGGGGGTTGAATGAGCAGTTCTTC	CSANDPRGLNEQFF
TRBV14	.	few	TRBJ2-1	TGTGCCAGCAGCCAAGAGGGGGCTGAGGGTCTCTACAATGAGCAGTTCTTC	CASSQEGAEGLYNEQFF
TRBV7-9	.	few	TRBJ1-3	TGTGCCAGCAGCCCGGCGGGGAGCTTCTCTGGAAACACCATATATTTT	CASSPAGSFSGNTIYF
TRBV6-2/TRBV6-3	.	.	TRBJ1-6	TGTGCCAGCAGCCCGTTGCGAATAGACTATAATTCACCCCTCCACTTT	CASSPLRIDYNSPLHF
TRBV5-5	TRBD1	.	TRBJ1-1	TGTGCCAGCAGCCAGGGACAGAACCCTCTCCGCACTGAAGCTTTCTTT	CASSQGQNPLRTEAFF
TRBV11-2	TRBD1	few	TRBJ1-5	TGTGCCAGCAGCTTAGTTGACAGGGCGGATCAGCCCCAGCATTTT	CASSLVDRADQPQHF
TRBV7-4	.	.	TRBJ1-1	TGTGTCAGCAGCTTAAAGTACACTGAAGCTTTCTTT	CVSSLKYTEAFF
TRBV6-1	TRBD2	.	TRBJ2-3	TGTGCCAGCACAATAAAGCGGGGCGACCCTGGCACAGATACGCAGTATTTT	CASTIKRGDPGTDTQYF
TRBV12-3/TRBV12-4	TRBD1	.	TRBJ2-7	TGTGCCAGCAGTTGGACAGGGGCTTCCTACGAGCAGTACTTC	CASSWTGASYEQYF
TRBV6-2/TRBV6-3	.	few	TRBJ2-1	TGTGCCAGCAGTTACCTCAATAGGGCGGGACAGCTATACAATGAGCAGTTCTTC	CASSYLNRAGQLYNEQFF
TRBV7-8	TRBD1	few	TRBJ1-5	TGTGCCAGCAGCCTAGGGAGACAGGGCGGCAATCAGCCCCAGCATTTT	CASSLGRQGGNQPQHF
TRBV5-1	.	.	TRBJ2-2	TGCGCCAGCAGCTTGGGCGGCGGGGCGATCACCGGGGAGCTGTTTTTT	CASSLGGGAITGELFF
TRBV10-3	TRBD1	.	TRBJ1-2	TGTGCCACCGGGACAGACGCCTATGGCTACACCTTC	CATGTDAYGYTF
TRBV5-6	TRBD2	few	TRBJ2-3	TGTGCCAGCAGCTCCACTAGCGGGGGGGCCTTCGGCACAGATACGCAGTATTTT	CASSSTSGGAFGTDTQYF
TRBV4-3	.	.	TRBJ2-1	TGCGCCAGCAGCCAAGAAACTGAGGGGGGGACTAATGAGCAGTTCTTC	CASSQETEGGTNEQFF
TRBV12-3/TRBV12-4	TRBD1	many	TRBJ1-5	TGTGCCAGCTCTTCAGGGGGAGGGGGCAATCAGCCCCAGCATTTT	CASSSGGGGNQPQHF
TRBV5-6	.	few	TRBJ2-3	TGTGCCAGCAGCTTTGGGGCAGGGGCCCACACAGATACGCAGTATTTT	CASSFGAGAHTDTQYF
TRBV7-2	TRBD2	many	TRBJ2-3	TGTGCCAGCAGCTTTGGGACTACCAGCACAGATACGCAGTATTTT	CASSFGTTSTDTQYF
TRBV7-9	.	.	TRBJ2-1	TGTGCCAGCAGCTTACTAGGGACATATTCCTACAATGAGCAGTTCTTC	CASSLLGTYSYNEQFF
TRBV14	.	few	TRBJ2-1	TGTGCCAGCAGCCCTCAAACGCGTGACACCTACAATGAGCAGTTCTTC	CASSPQTRDTYNEQFF
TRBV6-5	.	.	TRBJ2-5	TGTGCCACCGGGGACTCAGAAGAGACCCAGTACTTC	CATGDSEETQYF
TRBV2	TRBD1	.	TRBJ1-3	TGTGCCAGCAAGGCCAGACAGGGAGGAGGAAACACCATATATTTT	CASKARQGGGNTIYF
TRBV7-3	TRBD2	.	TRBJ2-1	TGTGCCAGCAGCTCGATCGGGGGGGGAACTGAGCAGTTCTTC	CASSSIGGGTEQFF
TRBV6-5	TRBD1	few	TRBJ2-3	TGTGCCAGCAGTTACTCGGACAGGGAGGTTACAGATACGCAGTATTTT	CASSYSDREVTDTQYF
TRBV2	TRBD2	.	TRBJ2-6	TGTGCCAGCAGTGTGGAGCGGGGGACCGGGGCCAACGTCCTGACTTTC	CASSVERGTGANVLTF
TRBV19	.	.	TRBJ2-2	TGTGCCAGTAGTTGGAACCCGAACACCGGGGAGCTGTTTTTT	CASSWNPNTGELFF
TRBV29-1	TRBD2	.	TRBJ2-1	TGCAGCGTGGGGACTAGCGGAGCCAAATACAATGAGCAGTTCTTC	CSVGTSGAKYNEQFF
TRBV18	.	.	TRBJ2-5	TGTGCCAGCTCACCAAAGTTGGAGACCCAGTACTTC	CASSPKLETQYF
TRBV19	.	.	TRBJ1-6	TGTGCCAGTAGTCCCCGCGCTGGGGGGGATTTGGCCCTCCACTTT	CASSPRAGGDLALHF
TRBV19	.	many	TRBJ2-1	TGTGCCAGCAGCCGGGACTCCTACAATGAGCAGTTCTTC	CASSRDSYNEQFF
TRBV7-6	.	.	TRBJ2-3	TGTGCCAGCAGCCGCGTGAGGACAGATACGCAGTATTTT	CASSRVRTDTQYF
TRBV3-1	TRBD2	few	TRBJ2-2	TGTGCCAGCAGCCAAGATCGATTCGCGGGACTAGCCCCAGAGGGGGAGCTGTTTTTT	CASSQDRFAGLAPEGELFF
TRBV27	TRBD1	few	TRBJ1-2	TGTGCCAGCAGTGGAACTCTCCCCGACAGGGAAAAACCGGGTGGCTACACCTTC	CASSGTLPDREKPGGYTF
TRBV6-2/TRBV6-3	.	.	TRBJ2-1	TGTGCCAGCAGTTACGATGGCCCAGGGTCAGGAAATGAGCAGTTCTTC	CASSYDGPGSGNEQFF
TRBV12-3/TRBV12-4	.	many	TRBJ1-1	TGTGCCAGCAGCCTACCCGGATTGAACACTGAAGCTTTCTTT	CASSLPGLNTEAFF
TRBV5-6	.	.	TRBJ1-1	TGTGCCAGCAGCTACACTGAGACTGAAGCTTTCTTT	CASSYTETEAFF
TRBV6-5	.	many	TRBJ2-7	TGTGCCAGCAGTGCCCAACCCGGGGGCCACGAGCAGTACTTC	CASSAQPGGHEQYF
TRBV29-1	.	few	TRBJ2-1	TGCAGCGTTCCGGGGGGCGAGCAGTTCTTC	CSVPGGEQFF
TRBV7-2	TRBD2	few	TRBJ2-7	TGTGCCAGCAGCTACTTACTGGACTGGGGGGGAGAGCAGTACTTC	CASSYLLDWGGEQYF
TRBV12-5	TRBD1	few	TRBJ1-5	TGTGCTAGTGGTTTGACCCGGACAGGGGGCCCTCAGCCCCAGCATTTT	CASGLTRTGGPQPQHF
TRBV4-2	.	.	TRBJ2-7	TGTGCCAGCAGCCTCCCGGAGGGCTACGAGCAGTACTTC	CASSLPEGYEQYF
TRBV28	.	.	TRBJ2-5	TGTGCCAGCAGTTTCCAAATCAACCGGGACTTCCAAGAGACCCAGTACTTC	CASSFQINRDFQETQYF
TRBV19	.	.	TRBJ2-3	TGTGCCAGTAGTATGAAACAGTATTCAGATACGCAGTATTTT	CASSMKQYSDTQYF
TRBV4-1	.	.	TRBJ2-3	TGCGCCAGCAGCCAAGGGTATAGCGGCACAGATACGCAGTATTTT	CASSQGYSGTDTQYF
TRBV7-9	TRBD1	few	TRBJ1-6	TGTGCCAGCAGCCCCGGGACAGGGCTCTATAATTCACCCCTCCACTTT	CASSPGTGLYNSPLHF
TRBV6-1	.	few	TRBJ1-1	TGTGCCGGAGTGGAGGAGGGTATTCGGACTGAAGCTTTCTTT	CAGVEEGIRTEAFF
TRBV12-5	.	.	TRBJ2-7	TGTGCTAGTGGTTTACAGGGTTCCGCCTACGAGCAGTACTTC	CASGLQGSAYEQYF
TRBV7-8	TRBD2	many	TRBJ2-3	TGTGCCAGCAGCCCCGAACCTAGCGGGGGTCCGATGGATACGCAGTATTTT	CASSPEPSGGPMDTQYF
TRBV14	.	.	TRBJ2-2	TGTGCCTCAAAGGATGAGAACACCGGGGAGCTGTTTTTT	CASKDENTGELFF
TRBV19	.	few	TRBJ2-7	TGTGCCAGTAGAGTCCATGCGGGTAGCTACGAGCAGTACTTC	CASRVHAGSYEQYF
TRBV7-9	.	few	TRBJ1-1	TGTGCCAGTACCGGGACACACAACACTGAAGCTTTCTTT	CASTGTHNTEAFF